This TCR beta chain was profiled in a study of beta chain features in type 1 diabetes. In the study overall: The examined sorted cells totaled around 100 million across samples.

Germline V gives CDR1 SEHNR, CDR2 FQNEAQ (reference sequence). The V gene lost 5 bases and the J gene lost 5 bases, with 16 bases spanning the gap. The CDR3 is 14 amino acids. Every bit of the isolated RNA underwent reverse transcription, so sequencing read expressed TCRB transcripts. Clones were read by immunoSEQ multiplex PCR, and TCRdb kept only the in-frame ones, dropping some. The table records hundreds of thousands of clones, about 14% of them present only once. CD4+ naive, central memory, regulatory and stem cell-like memory cells were sorted via CD45RO/CCR7/CD25/CD127/CD95/CD27. Sorted populations were all over 98% pure. General study results and limits: Any HLA-type effect on TCRB rearrangement remained unresolved here.

Of note for this clone: The antigen is unknown.

The chain uses TRBV7-9 and TRBJ2-7, with D possibly being TRBD2 (5 bases). The clonotype comes from a man aged 30 to 45 in good health. Sequencing used naive CD4+ T cells from blood. The CDR3 region has the DNA TGTGCCAGCAGCCTCAGAGGACTTAGGGACGAGCAGTACTTC. As protein: CASSLRGLRDEQYF.